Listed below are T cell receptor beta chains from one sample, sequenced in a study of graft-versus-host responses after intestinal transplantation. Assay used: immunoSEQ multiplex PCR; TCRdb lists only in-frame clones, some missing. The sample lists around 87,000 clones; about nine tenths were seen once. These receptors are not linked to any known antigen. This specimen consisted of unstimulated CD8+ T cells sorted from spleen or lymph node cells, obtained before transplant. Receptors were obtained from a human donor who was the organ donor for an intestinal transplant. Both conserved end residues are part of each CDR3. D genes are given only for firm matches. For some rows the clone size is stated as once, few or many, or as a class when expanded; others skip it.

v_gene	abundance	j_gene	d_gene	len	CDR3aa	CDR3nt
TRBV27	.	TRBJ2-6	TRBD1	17	CASSYGTVNSGANVLTF	TGTGCCAGCAGCTACGGGACAGTCAACTCTGGGGCCAACGTCCTGACTTTC
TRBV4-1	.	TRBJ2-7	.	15	CASSQVPGSTYEQYF	TGCGCCAGCAGCCAAGTTCCGGGATCTACCTACGAGCAGTACTTC
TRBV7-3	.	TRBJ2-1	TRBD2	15	CASSLRGGDVDEQFF	TGTGCCAGCAGCTTACGGGGGGGTGATGTAGATGAGCAGTTCTTC
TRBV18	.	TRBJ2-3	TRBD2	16	CASSPREGRGTDTQYF	TGTGCCAGCTCACCACGGGAGGGGCGAGGGACAGATACGCAGTATTTT
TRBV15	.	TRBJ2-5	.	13	CATGGAGEETQYF	TGTGCCACCGGGGGGGCGGGTGAAGAGACCCAGTACTTC
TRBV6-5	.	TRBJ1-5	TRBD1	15	CASSWTGGGNQPQHF	TGTGCCAGCAGTTGGACAGGGGGGGGCAATCAGCCCCAGCATTTT
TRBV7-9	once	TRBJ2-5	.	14	CASSSRDFQETQYF	TGTGCCAGCAGCTCTCGGGACTTTCAAGAGACCCAGTACTTC
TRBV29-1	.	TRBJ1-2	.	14	CSVYGTPGQYGYTF	TGCAGCGTTTACGGGACACCCGGCCAATATGGCTACACCTTC
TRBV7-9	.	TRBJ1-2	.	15	CASSTRTDRPYGYTF	TGTGCCAGCAGCACTCGGACAGACCGACCCTATGGCTACACCTTC
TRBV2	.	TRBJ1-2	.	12	CASNRADYGYTF	TGTGCCAGCAACAGGGCCGACTATGGCTACACCTTC
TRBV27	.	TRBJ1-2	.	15	CASSLMGSGRDGYTF	TGTGCCAGCAGTTTAATGGGTTCCGGGAGGGATGGCTACACCTTC
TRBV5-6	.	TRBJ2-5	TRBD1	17	CASSSPPRTGESLTQYF	TGTGCCAGCAGTTCCCCCCCCCGGACAGGGGAATCTCTGACCCAGTACTTC
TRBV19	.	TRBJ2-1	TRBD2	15	CASSKIAGTYNEQFF	TGTGCCAGTAGTAAGATAGCGGGGACCTACAATGAGCAGTTCTTC
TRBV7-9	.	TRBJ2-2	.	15	CASSPWPGGTGELFF	TGTGCCAGCAGCCCCTGGCCCGGGGGCACCGGGGAGCTGTTTTTT
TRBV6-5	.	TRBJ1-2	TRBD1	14	CASTRQGGDYGYTF	TGTGCCAGCACCCGACAGGGGGGGGACTATGGCTACACCTTC
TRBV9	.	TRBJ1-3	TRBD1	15	CASSTGQGDGNTIYF	TGTGCCAGCAGCACGGGACAGGGGGATGGAAACACCATATATTTT
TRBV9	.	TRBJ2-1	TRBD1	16	CASSATEDRGYNEQFF	TGTGCCAGCAGCGCTACCGAGGACAGGGGCTACAATGAGCAGTTCTTC
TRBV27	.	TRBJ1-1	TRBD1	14	CASSFTGAGTEAFF	TGTGCCAGCAGTTTCACAGGGGCGGGCACTGAAGCTTTCTTT
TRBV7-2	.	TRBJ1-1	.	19	CASSLAPRAPGWIGTEAFF	TGTGCCAGCAGCTTAGCACCCAGAGCCCCAGGGTGGATTGGCACTGAAGCTTTCTTT
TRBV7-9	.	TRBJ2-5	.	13	CASSSIIGETQYF	TGTGCCAGCAGCTCGATTATCGGAGAGACCCAGTACTTC
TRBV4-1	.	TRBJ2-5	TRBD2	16	CASSQDSVAGALVQYF	TGCGCCAGCAGCCAAGATTCGGTAGCGGGGGCCCTGGTTCAGTACTTC
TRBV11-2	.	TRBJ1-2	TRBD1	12	CASSPTGGGYTF	TGTGCCAGCAGCCCGACAGGGGGTGGCTACACCTTC
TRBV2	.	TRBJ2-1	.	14	CASSGLRSYNEQFF	TGTGCCAGCAGTGGTTTACGCAGTTACAATGAGCAGTTCTTC
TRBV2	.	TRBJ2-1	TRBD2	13	CASRLASYNEQFF	TGTGCCAGCAGACTAGCGTCCTACAATGAGCAGTTCTTC
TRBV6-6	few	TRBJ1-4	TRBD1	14	CASSYGGQGGKLFF	TGTGCCAGCAGTTATGGGGGACAGGGAGGGAAACTGTTTTTT
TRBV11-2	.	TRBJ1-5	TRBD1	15	CASSPGQGGNQPQHF	TGTGCCAGCAGCCCCGGACAGGGAGGCAATCAGCCCCAGCATTTT
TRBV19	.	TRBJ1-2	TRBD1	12	CAGSTGGNGYTF	TGTGCCGGATCCACAGGGGGTAATGGCTACACCTTC
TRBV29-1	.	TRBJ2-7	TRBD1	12	CSGQGASYEQYF	TGCAGCGGACAGGGGGCATCCTACGAGCAGTACTTC